The 21 T cell receptor beta chains below were found in one sample sequenced in a study of metastatic and nonmetastatic thyroid tumors. Patients underwent thyroid surgery, and none had received any treatment before it. With MiXCR, TCRdb called clones anew from the PCR reads. The sample records approximately 35,000 clones, under 40% being singletons. Specimen: tumor tissue. The receptors here all came from a female donor with papillary thyroid cancer or a benign thyroid nodule (not recorded which). Some clones in this sample may be carry-over from other donors' samples.

The table lists this clone with a few counts. The chain joins TRBV20-1 to TRBJ2-7; 13 bases are shared with TRBD2. Germline V lookup: CDR1 DFQATT, CDR2 SNEGSKA (reference sequence). The CDR3 runs 14 residues. The V and J ends lost 3 bases and 3 bases, in that order; junction bases with no gene match: 2. The CDR3 DNA is TGCAGTGCTAGCGGGACTAGCGGGAACTACGAGCAGTACTTC. Amino acids: CSASGTSGNYEQYF.

The chain combines TRBV6-2 or TRBV6-3 with TRBJ1-6, with TRBD1 identical over 7 bases. CDR1 is MNHEY, CDR2 SVGEGT, per germline. The CDR3 contains 15 residues. With V trimmed by 2 bases and J by 7 bases, 5 bases remained unmatched. CDR3 residues: CASSYVGQSNSPLHF. Written as DNA, the CDR3 is TGTGCCAGCAGTTACGTGGGACAGAGCAATTCACCCCTCCACTTT.

The rearrangement links TRBV7-9 to TRBJ2-7; 7 positions agree with TRBD1. CDR1 and CDR2 (germline): SEHNR, FQNEAQ (reference sequence). The V segment lost 5 bases and the J segment 1 base; nucleotides outside the gene matches: 5. The CDR3 length is 14 residues. The CDR3 loop is CASSAPGQSYEQYF. The CDR3 nucleotides read TGTGCCAGCAGCGCACCGGGACAGTCCTACGAGCAGTACTTC.

The genes are TRBV20-1 and TRBJ2-5; the D gene is possibly TRBD1 (6 bases). V lost 0 bases and J lost 1, with 12 bases in between. The CDR3 spans 15 residues. CDR1 and CDR2 (germline): DFQATT, SNEGSKA (reference sequence). The CDR3 DNA sequence: TGCAGTGCTAGAGATAGGCGGACAGCCCAAGAGACCCAGTACTTC. It yields the protein CSARDRRTAQETQYF.

This sequence joins TRBV9 and TRBJ2-1, with 7 bases aligning to TRBD1. CDR1 SGDLS and CDR2 YYNGEE come from the germline V gene. The CDR3 covers 15 residues. The junction had 9 bases not matched to a gene; V was cut back by 0 bases and J by 9 bases. The CDR3 DNA is TGTGCCAGCAGCGTAGGTGACGGACAGGATACTGAGCAGTTCTTC. Encoded protein: CASSVGDGQDTEQFF. The full variable domain, completed using reference TRBV9 and TRBJ2-1, is DSGVTQTPKHLITATGQRVTLRCSPRSGDLSVYWYQQSLDQGLQFLIQYYNGEERAKGNILERFSAQQFPDLHSELNLSSLELGDSALYFCASSVGDGQDTEQFFGPGTRLTVL.

The chain is built from TRBV11-3 and TRBJ2-7; TRBD2 matches 9 bases. The CDR3 sequence is 14 residues long. Germline V gives CDR1 SGHNT, CDR2 YENEEA. V gave up 7 bases and J gave up 2 bases; unmatched junction bases: 6. CDR3 DNA sequence: TGTGCCAGCAAGCGGGCTAGCGGGACCTACGAGCAGTACTTC. Protein sequence: CASKRASGTYEQYF.

This clone was detected a few times. The V call is TRBV20-1, the J call TRBJ1-1; D may be TRBD1 (6 bases). CDR3 size: 16 residues. V was cut by 0 bases and J by 4 bases, with 18 bases left in between. Germline V CDR1 and CDR2: DFQATT, SNEGSKA (reference sequence). CDR3 residues: CSARDPRPGAGTEAFF. DNA for the CDR3: TGCAGTGCTAGAGATCCTCGGCCGGGGGCAGGCACTGAAGCTTTCTTT.

Only a few counts were recorded for this clone. The rearrangement links TRBV6-1 to TRBJ1-1; maybe TRBD1 (6 bases). There are 13 residues in the CDR3. The V gene's germline CDR1 is MNHNS and CDR2 SASEGT. V shed 7 bases and J shed 5 bases, with 14 bases lying between them. The CDR3 nucleotides read TGTGCCAGCACCTCGCCGAGGGGGACTGAAGCTTTCTTT. It translates to CASTSPRGTEAFF.

This clone was seen once. V gene TRBV20-1 combines with J gene TRBJ2-7, with TRBD1 identical over 8 bases. The CDR3 is 15 residues long. Trimming cost V 6 bases and J 6 bases; bases outside gene matches: 16. CDR1 and CDR2 from the germline V gene are DFQATT and SNEGSKA (reference sequence). The CDR3 DNA is TGCAGTGCGAGGGATGGACAGGGTGTTTTTGGCGAGCAGTACTTC. Translation: CSARDGQGVFGEQYF.

This clone was seen a few times. V is TRBV6-2 or TRBV6-3 and J is TRBJ2-7; D is ambiguous. Between the trimmed V and J ends, which lost 4 bases and 10 bases, there was a span of 11 bases. Germline CDR1 MNHEY, CDR2 SVGEGT. The CDR3 runs 11 residues. CDR3: CASSFENNQYF. The CDR3 DNA sequence: TGTGCCAGCAGTTTTGAGAATAATCAGTACTTC.

The rearrangement links TRBV6-1 to TRBJ2-3; the match to TRBD2 covers 10 bases. Germline V gene lookup returns CDR1 MNHNS and CDR2 SASEGT. CDR3 length: 15 residues. The junction had 1 base not matched to a gene; V was cut back by 0 bases and J by 4 bases. The CDR3 DNA is TGTGCCAGCAGTGAAGCAGCGGGAGGGCCAGATACGCAGTATTTT. Translating gives CASSEAAGGPDTQYF.

This clone was seen only a few times. V gene TRBV19 combines with J gene TRBJ1-1; D may be TRBD1 (5 bases). In germline, CDR1 is LNHDA, CDR2 SQIVND (reference sequence). CDR3 length equals 12 residues. The V end lost 5 bases, the J end lost 9 bases, and 13 bases lay between the germline ends. The CDR3 coding sequence is TGTGCCAGTAGTCCCCAGGGCGTCCAAGCTTTCTTT. This encodes CASSPQGVQAFF.

The chain links TRBV20-1 to TRBJ1-6; D might be TRBD1 (5 bases). The V gene lost 0 bases and the J gene lost 10 bases, with 16 bases spanning the gap. This CDR3 region has 15 residues. CDR1 DFQATT and CDR2 SNEGSKA come from the germline V gene (reference sequence). In nucleotides, the CDR3 is TGCAGTGCTAGAGATAGGGCAGACAGAGAATCACCCCTCCACTTT. It codes for CSARDRADRESPLHF.

This clone was observed a few times. The V and J genes are TRBV28 and TRBJ1-6; D is uncertain. V lost 3 bases to trimming and J lost 7 bases, with 4 bases between them. This CDR3 is 12 amino acids long. CDR1 and CDR2 (germline): MDHEN, SYDVKM. The CDR3 region is CASSFLNSPLHF. CDR3 DNA sequence: TGTGCCAGCAGTTTTCTGAATTCACCCCTCCACTTT.

This chain joins TRBV7-8 and TRBJ1-2; D may be TRBD1 (6 bases). Germline V gene lookup returns CDR1 SGHVS and CDR2 FQNEAQ. Trimming cost V 2 bases and J 3 bases, with 10 bases left between them. The CDR3 loop spans 14 amino acids. The DNA of the CDR3 is TGTGCCAGCAGCTTAATAGGGGGTGACTATGGCTACACCTTC. It is translated as CASSLIGGDYGYTF.

The chain is built from TRBV19 and TRBJ1-5; TRBD1 matches at 7 bases. This CDR3 is built from 13 residues. Germline-derived CDR1 and CDR2 are LNHDA and SQIVND (reference sequence). Trimming at V came to 5 bases and at J to 4 bases, leaving 2 bases not matched to a gene. CDR3 in DNA: TGTGCCAGTAGTGACAGGGAAAATCAGCCCCAGCATTTT. Amino acids: CASSDRENQPQHF.

The CDR3 spells CASQRGGVYEQYF. DNA for the CDR3: TGTGCCAGCCAGCGGGGAGGTGTCTACGAGCAGTACTTC. V gene TRBV6-1 combines with J gene TRBJ2-7, with 7 bases lining up with TRBD2. The length of the CDR3 is 13 residues. The V gene's germline CDR1 is MNHNS and CDR2 SASEGT. Trimming at V came to 8 bases and at J to 3 bases, leaving 7 bases not matched to a gene.

This clone was seen a handful of times. The chain carries TRBV24-1 and TRBJ2-5, with D perhaps being TRBD1 or TRBD2 (6 bases each). Germline V gene lookup returns CDR1 KGHDR and CDR2 SFDVKD. The CDR3 has 16 residues. The ends were cut back, 0 bases at V and 3 bases at J, with 13 bases in the middle. Here the CDR3 reads CATSDLQFGGKETQYF. The CDR3 DNA reads TGTGCCACCAGTGATTTGCAGTTCGGGGGCAAAGAGACCCAGTACTTC.

The chain employs TRBV5-1 and TRBJ1-6, with D uncertain. The CDR3 has 14 residues. The germline V and J ends were trimmed by 3 bases and 7 bases, with 11 bases remaining between them. The V gene's germline CDR1 is SGHRS and CDR2 YFSETQ. The CDR3 region has the DNA TGCGCCAGCAGCTCCGGATCGGGGAATTCACCCCTCCACTTT. It is translated as CASSSGSGNSPLHF.

The chain links TRBV7-2 to TRBJ2-7; the match to TRBD2 covers 7 bases. The germline CDR1 and CDR2 sequences are SGHTA and FQGNSA. J was trimmed by 2 bases and V by 6 bases; bases with no gene match: 4. The CDR3 length is 13 residues. CDR3 in amino acids: CASRGGSPYEQYF. The DNA of the CDR3 is TGTGCCAGCAGGGGCGGGAGCCCCTACGAGCAGTACTTC.

The V and J genes are TRBV5-1 and TRBJ2-7; D is undetermined. The CDR3 extends over 14 amino acids. V gave up 0 bases and J gave up 1 base, with 8 bases separating them. Germline-derived CDR1 and CDR2 are SGHRS and YFSETQ. The CDR3 spells CASSLDSASYEQYF. As DNA, the CDR3 is TGCGCCAGCAGCTTGGACTCGGCATCCTACGAGCAGTACTTC.